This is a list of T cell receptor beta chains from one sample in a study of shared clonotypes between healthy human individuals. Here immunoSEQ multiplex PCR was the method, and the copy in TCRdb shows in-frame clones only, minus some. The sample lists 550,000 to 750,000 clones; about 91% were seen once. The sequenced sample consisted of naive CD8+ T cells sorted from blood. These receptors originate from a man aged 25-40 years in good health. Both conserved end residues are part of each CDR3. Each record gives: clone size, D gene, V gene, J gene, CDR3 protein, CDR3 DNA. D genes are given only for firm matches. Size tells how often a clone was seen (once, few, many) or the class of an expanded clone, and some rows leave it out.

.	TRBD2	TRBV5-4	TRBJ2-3	CASSQGEGRMYF	TGTGCCAGCAGCCAAGGGGAGGGGCGCATGTATTTT
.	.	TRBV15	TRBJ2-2	CATSRVPRTFNTGELFF	TGTGCCACCAGCAGAGTCCCCCGGACTTTCAACACCGGGGAGCTGTTTTTT
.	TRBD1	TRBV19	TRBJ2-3	CASSMVHGDRGTDTQYF	TGTGCCAGTAGTATGGTTCATGGGGACAGGGGAACAGATACGCAGTATTTT
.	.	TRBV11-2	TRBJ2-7	CASSPELIRYEQYF	TGTGCCAGCAGCCCCGAGTTGATACGCTACGAGCAGTACTTC
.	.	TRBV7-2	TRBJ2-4	CASSLGNRVTKNIQYF	TGTGCCAGCAGCTTAGGGAATAGAGTAACCAAAAACATTCAGTACTTC
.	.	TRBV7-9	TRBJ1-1	CASSPVTAWNTEAFF	TGTGCCAGCAGCCCGGTGACAGCCTGGAACACTGAAGCTTTCTTT
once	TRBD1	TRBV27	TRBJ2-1	CASSFRPGQAHLNSYNEQFF	TGTGCCAGCAGTTTCCGACCCGGACAGGCCCATCTAAACTCCTACAATGAGCAGTTCTTC
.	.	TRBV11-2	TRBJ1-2	CASSPSGTDYGYTF	TGTGCCAGCAGCCCGTCCGGGACGGACTATGGCTACACCTTC
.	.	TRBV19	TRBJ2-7	CASANPGLGKYEQYF	TGTGCCAGTGCAAACCCAGGCTTGGGCAAATACGAGCAGTACTTC
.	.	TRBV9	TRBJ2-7	CASSVAGEYEQYF	TGTGCCAGCAGCGTAGCGGGAGAGTACGAGCAGTACTTC
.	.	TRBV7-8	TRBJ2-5	CASSLLGPVPQETQYF	TGTGCCAGCAGCTTATTAGGCCCGGTTCCCCAAGAGACCCAGTACTTC
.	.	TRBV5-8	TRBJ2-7	CASSVGSAYEQYF	TGTGCCAGCAGCGTGGGGTCAGCCTACGAGCAGTACTTC
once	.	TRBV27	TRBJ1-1	CASSLYFMNTEAFF	TGTGCCAGCAGTTTATACTTCATGAACACTGAAGCTTTCTTT
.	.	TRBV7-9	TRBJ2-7	CASSLSNVDEQYF	TGTGCCAGCAGCTTAAGTAACGTGGACGAGCAGTACTTC
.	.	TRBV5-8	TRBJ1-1	CASSGDGDRNMNTEAFF	TGTGCCAGCAGCGGTGACGGAGATCGAAACATGAACACTGAAGCTTTCTTT
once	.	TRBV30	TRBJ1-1	CAVEFGPGSTEAFF	TGTGCCGTGGAGTTCGGCCCTGGGTCCACTGAAGCTTTCTTT
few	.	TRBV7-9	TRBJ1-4	CASSESFATNEKLFF	TGTGCCAGCAGCGAGAGTTTCGCAACTAATGAAAAACTGTTTTTT
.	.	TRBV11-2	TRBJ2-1	CASSSLGNEQFF	TGTGCCAGCAGCTCTCTAGGTAATGAGCAGTTCTTC
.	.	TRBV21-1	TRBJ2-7	CASSKIWASWNIIEGYRSYEQYF	TGTGCCAGCAGCAAAATCTGGGCTAGTTGGAACATTATCGAAGGATATCGGTCCTACGAGCAGTACTTC
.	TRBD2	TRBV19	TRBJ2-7	CASSSGSGYEQYF	TGTGCCAGTAGTAGCGGGAGTGGGTACGAGCAGTACTTC
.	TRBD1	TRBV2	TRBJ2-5	CASRARFGTEEETQYF	TGTGCCAGCAGGGCCCGATTTGGGACAGAAGAAGAGACCCAGTACTTC
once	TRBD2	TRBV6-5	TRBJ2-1	CASSYPGLAGAEQFF	TGTGCCAGCAGTTACCCGGGACTAGCGGGAGCTGAGCAGTTCTTC
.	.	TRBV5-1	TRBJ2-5	CASSLGDNGRETQYF	TGCGCCAGCAGCTTGGGGGACAACGGGAGGGAGACCCAGTACTTC
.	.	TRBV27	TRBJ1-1	CASGPVPGGEAFF	TGTGCCAGCGGGCCAGTCCCCGGAGGGGAAGCTTTCTTT
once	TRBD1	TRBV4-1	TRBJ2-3	CASSQDPQWGQGWSADTQYF	TGCGCCAGCAGCCAAGATCCTCAGTGGGGACAGGGCTGGAGTGCGGATACGCAGTATTTT
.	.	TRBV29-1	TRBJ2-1	CSVEKAGTLSYNEQFF	TGCAGCGTTGAAAAGGCCGGGACTTTATCCTACAATGAGCAGTTCTTC
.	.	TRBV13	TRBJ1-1	CASSLGGDGNTEAFF	TGTGCCAGCAGCTTAGGCGGAGACGGTAACACTGAAGCTTTCTTT
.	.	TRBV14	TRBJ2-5	CASSPGLQTQETQYF	TGTGCCAGCAGCCCCGGACTACAAACTCAAGAGACCCAGTACTTC
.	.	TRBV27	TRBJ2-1	CASSNFRDAEANEQFF	TGTGCCAGCAGTAACTTCCGGGACGCCGAGGCCAATGAGCAGTTCTTC
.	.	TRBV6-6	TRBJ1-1	CASSPGWANTEAFF	TGTGCCAGCAGTCCAGGGTGGGCGAACACTGAAGCTTTCTTT
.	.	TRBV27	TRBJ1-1	CASSLGTEAFF	TGTGCCAGCAGTCTTGGAACTGAAGCTTTCTTT
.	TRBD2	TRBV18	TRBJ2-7	CASSPPLAASTYEQYF	TGTGCCAGCTCACCACCTCTAGCGGCCTCCACCTACGAGCAGTACTTC
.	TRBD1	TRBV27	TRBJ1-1	CASRTGATNTEAFF	TGTGCCAGCAGAACAGGGGCGACGAACACTGAAGCTTTCTTT
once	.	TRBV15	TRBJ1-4	CATSGDRGSEKLFF	TGTGCCACCAGCGGGGACCGAGGGAGTGAAAAACTGTTTTTT
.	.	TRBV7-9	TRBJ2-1	CASSLAQGIYHEQFF	TGTGCCAGCAGCTTAGCCCAGGGGATTTACCATGAGCAGTTCTTC
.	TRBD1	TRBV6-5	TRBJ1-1	CASSPSPGQGAIAFF	TGTGCCAGCAGTCCATCCCCGGGACAGGGGGCAATAGCTTTCTTT
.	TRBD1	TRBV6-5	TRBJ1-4	CASSTGDGKLFF	TGTGCCAGCAGTACAGGGGACGGAAAACTGTTTTTT
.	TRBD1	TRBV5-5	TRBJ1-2	CASSPNDRQGHYGYTF	TGTGCCAGCAGCCCAAACGACCGACAGGGCCACTATGGCTACACCTTC
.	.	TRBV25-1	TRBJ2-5	CASSVGLETQYF	TGTGCCAGCAGTGTGGGGTTAGAGACCCAGTACTTC
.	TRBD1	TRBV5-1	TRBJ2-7	CASSLGQGPVYEQYF	TGCGCCAGCAGCCTGGGACAGGGGCCCGTGTACGAGCAGTACTTC
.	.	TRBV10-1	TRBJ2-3	CASSESSAHTDTQYF	TGCGCCAGCAGTGAGTCTAGCGCACACACAGATACGCAGTATTTT
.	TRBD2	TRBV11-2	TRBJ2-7	CASSLNPGTSGKSSYEQYF	TGTGCCAGCAGCTTAAATCCTGGGACTAGCGGGAAAAGCTCCTACGAGCAGTACTTC
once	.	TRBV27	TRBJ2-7	CASSLGGTVGYEQYF	TGTGCCAGCAGTTTAGGCGGGACAGTTGGCTACGAGCAGTACTTC
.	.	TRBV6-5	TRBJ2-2	CASSYWGGAATGELFF	TGTGCCAGCAGTTACTGGGGGGGCGCGGCTACCGGGGAGCTGTTTTTT
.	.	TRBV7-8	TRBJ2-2	CASSLAEGGTGELFF	TGTGCCAGCAGCTTAGCGGAAGGTGGGACCGGGGAGCTGTTTTTT
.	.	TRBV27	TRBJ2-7	CASSSPQAGTYEQYF	TGTGCCAGCAGTTCTCCCCAGGCAGGGACCTACGAGCAGTACTTC